These 27 T cell receptor beta chains came from one sample sequenced in a study of T cell responses to AZD1222 COVID-19 vaccine. Sequencing was performed with immunoSEQ multiplex PCR; in TCRdb, only in-frame clones are kept and a portion is missing. The sample has approximately 84,000 clones; around 85% are singletons. The specimen was peripheral blood, collected 28 days after the second AZD1222 dose. All receptors derive from an adult who received the AZD1222 COVID-19 vaccine.

This clone was observed a few times. The chain carries TRBV27 and TRBJ1-2; possible D gene TRBD1, 6 bases. Germline V gives CDR1 MNHEY, CDR2 SMNVEV (reference sequence). The CDR3 runs to 15 residues. V gave up 7 bases and J gave up 1 base, with 16 bases separating them. CDR3 amino acids: CASTPRGDFNYGYTF. The CDR3 region has the DNA TGTGCCAGCACCCCTAGGGGGGACTTTAACTATGGCTACACCTTC.

The rearrangement joins TRBV5-6 to TRBJ2-5, with unresolved D. Trimming took off 5 bases at V and 7 bases at J, with 9 bases between the two ends. The CDR3 consists of 11 residues. The V gene's germline CDR1 is SGHDT and CDR2 YYEEEE. The CDR3 DNA reads TGTGCCAGCAGTTTTGGCGGGACCCAGTACTTC. It is translated as CASSFGGTQYF.

This clone was picked up one time. The chain is built from TRBV24-1 and TRBJ2-1, with 14 positions matching TRBD2. V was clipped by 1 base and J by 9 bases; unmatched bases: 1. Germline V lookup: CDR1 KGHDR, CDR2 SFDVKD. The length of the CDR3 is 15 residues. The CDR3 loop is CATSDLGLAGGEQFF. The CDR3 DNA sequence: TGTGCCACCAGTGATTTAGGACTAGCGGGGGGTGAGCAGTTCTTC.

V and J are TRBV29-1 and TRBJ1-1; TRBD1 aligns across 7 bases. Per germline, CDR1 SQVTM and CDR2 ANQGSEA. The CDR3 sequence is 13 residues long. J was trimmed by 2 bases and V by 6 bases; bases with no gene match: 6. The CDR3 DNA reads as TGCAGCGTCACTCGGACAGGCAACACTGAAGCTTTCTTT. Protein: CSVTRTGNTEAFF.

V is TRBV6-5 and J is TRBJ1-4; D gene unclear. Germline CDR1 reads MNHEY; CDR2 reads SVGAGI. V lost 4 bases to trimming and J lost 4 bases, with 13 bases between them. There are 15 residues in the CDR3. The CDR3, as DNA: TGTGCCAGCAGTTCCGAGATAGGGTATAATGAAAAACTGTTTTTT. Protein product: CASSSEIGYNEKLFF.

The chain links TRBV3-1 (or the pseudogene TRBV3-2) to TRBJ1-2, with no clear D. CDR1 is LGHDT and CDR2 is YNNKEL in the germline V gene (reference sequence). The CDR3 runs 15 residues. Trimming removed 3 bases at V and 5 bases at J, with 16 bases between. Here the CDR3 DNA reads TGTGCCAGCAGCCAGTTACCGGGGAAGGGATATGGCTACACCTTC. This translates into CASSQLPGKGYGYTF.

The V gene is TRBV2, the J gene TRBJ2-5, with TRBD2 matching 13 bases. The CDR3 extends over 17 amino acids. V shed 0 bases, J shed 7 bases, and the junction held 8 bases outside the gene matches. In germline, CDR1 is SNHLY, CDR2 FYNNEI. CDR3 sequence reads: CASSEAPGLAGPRTQYF. CDR3 coding DNA: TGTGCCAGCAGTGAAGCCCCGGGACTAGCGGGGCCCCGGACCCAGTACTTC. Full variable domain (outside the CDR3, taken from reference TRBV2 and TRBJ2-5): EPEVTQTPSHQVTQMGQEVILRCVPISNHLYFYWYRQILGQKVEFLVSFYNNEISEKSEIFDDQFSVERPDGSNFTLKIRSTKLEDSAMYFCASSEAPGLAGPRTQYFGPGTRLLVL.

The V and J genes are TRBV6-1 and TRBJ1-2; D call uncertain. Germline values: CDR1 MNHNS, CDR2 SASEGT. The CDR3 contains 10 residues. Trimming shortened V by 1 base and J by 7 bases, and 1 base separated the two germline ends. The CDR3 here is CASSEVGYTF. The CDR3 DNA reads TGTGCCAGCAGTGAAGTTGGCTACACCTTC.

J is TRBJ1-4 and V is TRBV30; D ambiguous. This CDR3 contains 14 residues. Germline V gene sequence: CDR1 GTSNPN, CDR2 SVGIG (reference sequence). Trimming took 0 bases from V and 4 from J, leaving 9 bases between them. The CDR3 here is CAWSVGRDNEKLFF. CDR3 nucleotide sequence: TGTGCCTGGAGTGTAGGGAGGGATAATGAAAAACTGTTTTTT.

This clone was picked up one time. The V and J genes are TRBV6-6 and TRBJ2-3; D may be TRBD1 (5 bases). CDR3 length: 12 residues. V lost 5 bases and J lost 6, with 9 bases in between. Germline lookup yields CDR1 MNHNY and CDR2 SVGAGI (reference sequence). CDR3 sequence (DNA): TGTGCCAGCAGTCAGGGTTTTGATACGCAGTATTTT. This gives the protein CASSQGFDTQYF.

J is TRBJ1-4 and V is TRBV6-6; possible D gene TRBD1, 6 bases. This CDR3 has 15 amino acids. The germline CDR1 and CDR2 sequences are MNHNY and SVGAGI (reference sequence). Trimming left V 7 bases short and J 0 bases short, with 12 bases between. The CDR3 is CASTGHRATNEKLFF. Here the CDR3 DNA reads TGTGCCAGCACGGGACACCGTGCAACTAATGAAAAACTGTTTTTT.

This clone was seen just once. The V and J genes are TRBV2 and TRBJ1-2; TRBD1 matches 9 bases. The CDR3 has 16 residues. Per the germline V gene, CDR1 is SNHLY and CDR2 is FYNNEI. Trimming removed 1 base from V and 7 bases from J; junction bases left unmatched: 10. Written as DNA, the CDR3 is TGTGCCAGCAGTGAAGACAGGGGGCGGTTTGGAGGTGGCTACACCTTC. Its protein is CASSEDRGRFGGGYTF.

This clone came up many times. The CDR3 DNA reads TGTGCCAGCAGCCCTCCGACGAGCTCCTACAATGAGCAGTTCTTC. This sequence encodes CASSPPTSSYNEQFF. This chain connects TRBV9 to TRBJ2-1; no clear D gene. From germline, CDR1 is SGDLS and CDR2 YYNGEE. V was pared by 4 bases and J by 0 bases, with 11 bases between. The CDR3 has 15 amino acids. Supplemented by reference TRBV9 and TRBJ2-1, the full variable domain reads DSGVTQTPKHLITATGQRVTLRCSPRSGDLSVYWYQQSLDQGLQFLIQYYNGEERAKGNILERFSAQQFPDLHSELNLSSLELGDSALYFCASSPPTSSYNEQFFGPGTRLTVL.

This clone came up a few times. The rearrangement links TRBV29-1 to TRBJ2-7, with 8 bases lining up with TRBD2. With V trimmed by 5 bases and J by 6 bases, 12 bases remained unmatched. The germline CDR1 and CDR2 sequences are SQVTM and ANQGSEA. This CDR3 contains 14 residues. For the CDR3, the DNA is TGCAGCGTTTCCCAAGGAGGGGGACTAGGCGAGCAGTACTTC. It yields the protein CSVSQGGGLGEQYF.

The chain uses TRBV28 and TRBJ2-1; 9 bases fit TRBD1. Trimming at V came to 5 bases and at J to 4 bases, leaving 6 bases not matched to a gene. Per the germline V gene, CDR1 is MDHEN and CDR2 is SYDVKM. CDR3 size: 15 residues. In DNA, the CDR3 is TGTGCCAGCAGTGGGTCCGGGACAGGGTACAATGAGCAGTTCTTC. As protein: CASSGSGTGYNEQFF.

This rearrangement joins TRBV19 to TRBJ1-2, with no clear D. The length of the CDR3 is 12 residues. Germline V CDR1 and CDR2: LNHDA, SQIVND (reference sequence). V lost 6 bases to trimming and J lost 6 bases, with 11 bases between them. The CDR3 spells CASRGFKDGYTF. Written as DNA, the CDR3 is TGTGCCAGTAGAGGGTTTAAGGATGGCTACACCTTC. Complete variable domain (other parts from reference TRBV19 and TRBJ1-2): DGGITQSPKYLFRKEGQNVTLSCEQNLNHDAMYWYRQDPGQGLRLIYYSQIVNDFQKGDIAEGYSVSREKKESFPLTVTSAQKNPTAFYLCASRGFKDGYTFGSGTRLTVV.

The chain joins TRBV19 to TRBJ1-2; D gene ambiguous. The CDR3 is 11 residues long. Trimming stripped 5 bases from V and 6 bases from J, with 7 bases between. CDR1 LNHDA and CDR2 SQIVND come from the germline V gene (reference sequence). Here the CDR3 reads CASSGPNGYTF. The CDR3 nucleotides read TGTGCCAGTAGTGGGCCTAATGGCTACACCTTC.

This clone turned up a few times. The V gene is TRBV30, the J gene TRBJ1-5; no clear D gene. This CDR3 spans 13 amino acids. Trimming pared 1 base from V and 1 base from J, leaving 5 bases between. Looked up from germline, CDR1 is GTSNPN and CDR2 is SVGIG (reference sequence). CDR3 protein: CAWSGRSNQPQHF. Here the CDR3 DNA reads TGTGCCTGGAGTGGCAGAAGCAATCAGCCCCAGCATTTT.

The DNA of the CDR3 is TGTGCCAGCAGTTTGGGGGGTTCACCCCTCCACTTT. Encoded protein: CASSLGGSPLHF. The chain combines TRBV12-3 or TRBV12-4 with TRBJ1-6; maybe TRBD1 (5 bases). Trimming stripped 3 bases from V and 9 bases from J, with 6 bases between. The length of the CDR3 is 12 residues.

The chain has TRBV6-2 or TRBV6-3 and TRBJ2-1; 8 bases are shared with TRBD1. The length of the CDR3 is 16 residues. The germline V gene encodes CDR1 MNHEY and CDR2 SVGEGT. The J segment lost 1 base and the V segment lost 5 bases, leaving 7 bases of the junction unmatched. The CDR3 is CASSQEGQGSYNEQFF. Here the CDR3 DNA reads TGTGCCAGCAGTCAAGAAGGACAGGGTTCCTACAATGAGCAGTTCTTC.

Worth noting for this clone: This sample also contains other DNA sequences that code for the same CDR3. The rearrangement links TRBV28 to TRBJ1-1, with a tentative D call TRBD1 (5 bases). Trimming took off 3 bases at V and 1 base at J, with 6 bases between the two ends. Germline CDR1 MDHEN, CDR2 SYDVKM. There are 13 residues in the CDR3. The CDR3 DNA is TGTGCCAGCAGTTTTCAGGGGAACACTGAAGCTTTCTTT. This sequence encodes CASSFQGNTEAFF. Supplemented by reference TRBV28 and TRBJ1-1, the full variable domain reads DVKVTQSSRYLVKRTGEKVFLECVQDMDHENMFWYRQDPGLGLRLIYFSYDVKMKEKGDIPEGYSVSREKKERFSLILESASTNQTSMYLCASSFQGNTEAFFGQGTRLTVV.

CDR3 nucleotide sequence: TGTGCCAGCAGATGGACAGGGGGAAGAACTGAAGCTTTCTTT. It translates to CASRWTGGRTEAFF. The V call is TRBV28, the J call TRBJ1-1; TRBD1 matches 10 bases. The CDR3 extends over 14 amino acids. Germline V gene sequence: CDR1 MDHEN, CDR2 SYDVKM. Trimming removed 6 bases from V and 5 bases from J; junction bases left unmatched: 6.

The CDR3 sequence: CASSFPLAGEGYEQYF. CDR3 in DNA: TGTGCCAGCAGCTTTCCACTAGCGGGGGAAGGATACGAGCAGTACTTC. The rearrangement uses TRBV27 and TRBJ2-7; 11 bases map to TRBD2. The CDR3 consists of 16 residues. In germline, CDR1 is MNHEY, CDR2 SMNVEV (reference sequence). Trimming cost V 6 bases and J 4 bases; bases outside gene matches: 11.

The rearrangement links TRBV2 to TRBJ2-3, with D possibly being TRBD2 (5 bases). Germline CDR1 is SNHLY and CDR2 is FYNNEI. Deletions cut 3 bases from V and 1 base from J, with 14 bases between. The CDR3 runs 16 residues. CDR3 loop: CASSDLGWRGTDTQYF. CDR3 DNA sequence: TGTGCCAGCAGTGATTTAGGCTGGCGGGGCACAGATACGCAGTATTTT. Full variable domain (remainder filled in from reference TRBV2 and TRBJ2-3): EPEVTQTPSHQVTQMGQEVILRCVPISNHLYFYWYRQILGQKVEFLVSFYNNEISEKSEIFDDQFSVERPDGSNFTLKIRSTKLEDSAMYFCASSDLGWRGTDTQYFGPGTRLTVL.

The V call is TRBV7-2, the J call TRBJ2-5; 8 bases are a match to TRBD1. After removal of 7 bases from V and 4 bases from J, the junction contained 11 bases not matched to a gene. The CDR3 totals 15 residues. Germline CDR1 is SGHTA and CDR2 is FQGNSA. The CDR3 loop reads CASTHSPQGVETQYF. In nucleotides, the CDR3 is TGTGCCAGCACCCACTCGCCACAGGGGGTAGAGACCCAGTACTTC.

The gene calls are TRBV5-5 and TRBJ2-1; 11 bases agree with TRBD2. Germline-derived CDR1 and CDR2 are SGHKS and YYEKEE (reference sequence). With V trimmed by 4 bases and J by 10 bases, 4 bases remained unmatched. This CDR3 region has 13 residues. DNA for the CDR3: TGTGCCAGCAGCCAATCTAGCGGGGGGGAGCAGTTCTTC. This encodes CASSQSSGGEQFF.

The chain recombines TRBV7-9 with TRBJ1-5, with D unclear. The V end was cut by 4 bases, the J end by 0 bases, with 10 bases between. CDR1 and CDR2 (germline): SEHNR, FQNEAQ (reference sequence). The CDR3 consists of 15 residues. CDR3 in amino acids: CASSSAANSNQPQHF. The CDR3 region has the DNA TGTGCCAGCAGCTCGGCGGCGAATAGCAATCAGCCCCAGCATTTT. Full variable domain (missing parts from reference TRBV7-9 and TRBJ1-5): DTGVSQNPRHKITKRGQNVTFRCDPISEHNRLYWYRQTLGQGPEFLTYFQNEAQLEKSRLLSDRFSAERPKGSFSTLEIQRTEQGDSAMYLCASSSAANSNQPQHFGDGTRLSIL.